This TCR beta chain comes out of a study of OX40 agonist ivuxolimab in advanced cancers. Study information: Patients were treated with ivuxolimab, an agonistic anti-OX40 (CD134) antibody. Cancers in dose escalation were hepatocellular, melanoma, renal cell and head and neck. Study-wide findings and caveats: Mean expanded clone counts were higher in CD8+ than CD4+ T cells.

With autoimmune disease history or systemic immunosuppression, patients were excluded. Clones were read by immunoSEQ multiplex PCR, and TCRdb kept only the in-frame ones, dropping some. This table holds approximately 39,000 clones, approximately 90% found once. Germline V gene sequence: CDR1 SGHVS, CDR2 FNYEAQ. The CDR3 has 15 residues. V lost 5 bases and J lost 0, with 14 bases in between. About this clone: As yet, its antigen is unknown.

The sequence was obtained from an adult with an advanced solid tumor such as melanoma, head and neck, liver or kidney cancer. This sample comprised CD4+ or CD8+ T cells sorted from blood, obtained in a trial of the OX40 agonist ivuxolimab. J is TRBJ2-7 and V is TRBV7-6; D is uncertain. CDR3: CASSDRTESSYEQYF. The DNA for the CDR3 is TGTGCCAGCAGCGATAGGACGGAGAGCTCCTACGAGCAGTACTTC.